The entry below describes one T cell receptor beta chain. Its matching antigen is unknown. The sample comes from a study of blood T cells in healthy people across ages. Findings of the study overall: It was not known whether donors were CMV positive (a possible confounder of expanded clonotype changes). Roughly linear age-related decline in beta diversity appeared, significant by age about 40.

Next came a second PCR, run for about 6 to 12 cycles, which used a sample-barcoded 5' primer along with a J-beta primer mix. A 12-random-nucleotide template-switch adaptor tagged each cDNA molecule. TCRdb passed the 5' RACE reads through MiXCR, listing each CDR3 protein once. The sample records about 640,000 distinct CDR3 sequences, around 54% being singletons. The sequence was obtained from a man in his 60s in good health. Sequencing input: blood.

The CDR3 bases are TGTGCCAGCACCGCCACTACCTTAACAAACTATGGCTACACCTTC. As protein: CASTATTLTNYGYTF. The chain employs TRBV6-5 and TRBJ1-2, with D uncertain. The germline V gene has CDR1 MNHEY and CDR2 SVGAGI. CDR3 length equals 15 residues. Trimming took off 7 bases at V and 2 bases at J, with 17 bases between the two ends.